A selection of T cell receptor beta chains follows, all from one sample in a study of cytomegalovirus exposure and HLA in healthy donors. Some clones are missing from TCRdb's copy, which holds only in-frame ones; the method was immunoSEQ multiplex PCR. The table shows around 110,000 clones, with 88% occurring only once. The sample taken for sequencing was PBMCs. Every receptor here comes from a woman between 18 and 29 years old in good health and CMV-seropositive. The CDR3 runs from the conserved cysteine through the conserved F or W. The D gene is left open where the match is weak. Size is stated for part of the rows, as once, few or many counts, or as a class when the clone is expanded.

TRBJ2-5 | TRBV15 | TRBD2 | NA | CATSRDSPTSGGAGWETQYF | TGTGCCACCAGCAGAGATTCGCCGACTAGCGGGGGGGCCGGGTGGGAGACCCAGTACTTC
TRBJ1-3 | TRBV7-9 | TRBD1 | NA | CASSSPGQGGSGNTIYF | TGTGCCAGCAGCTCCCCGGGACAGGGAGGGTCTGGAAACACCATATATTTT
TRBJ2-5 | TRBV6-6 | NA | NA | CASSYPSGGLVETQYF | TGTGCCAGCAGTTATCCCTCGGGGGGCCTAGTTGAGACCCAGTACTTC
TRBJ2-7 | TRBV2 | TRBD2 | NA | CASSPGLAGSYEQYF | TGTGCCAGCTCCCCGGGACTAGCGGGCTCCTACGAGCAGTACTTC
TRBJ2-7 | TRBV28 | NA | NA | CASSLPGTYEQYF | TGTGCCAGCAGTTTACCCGGTACCTACGAGCAGTACTTC
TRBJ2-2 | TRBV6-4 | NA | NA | CASSDGDSSNTGELFF | TGTGCCAGCAGTGATGGTGACAGCTCGAACACCGGGGAGCTGTTTTTT
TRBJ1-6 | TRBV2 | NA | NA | CASSDAGRYNSPLHF | TGTGCCAGCAGTGACGCGGGACGGTATAATTCACCCCTCCACTTT
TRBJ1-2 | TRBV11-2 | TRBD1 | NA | CASSLATGVDGYTF | TGTGCCAGCAGCTTAGCGACAGGGGTAGATGGCTACACCTTC
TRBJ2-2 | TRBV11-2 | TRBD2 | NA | CASSLFGGGPVGELFF | TGTGCCAGCAGCTTATTCGGGGGGGGGCCGGTCGGGGAGCTGTTTTTT
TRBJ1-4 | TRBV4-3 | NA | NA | CASSQDRGNEKLFF | TGCGCCAGCAGCCAAGATCGAGGGAATGAAAAACTGTTTTTT
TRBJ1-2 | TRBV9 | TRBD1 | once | CASSPGTGLLSYTF | TGTGCCAGCAGCCCAGGGACAGGGTTGTTAAGCTACACCTTC
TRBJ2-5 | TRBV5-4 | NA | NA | CASSLGFGEETQYF | TGTGCCAGCAGCTTAGGTTTTGGAGAAGAGACCCAGTACTTC